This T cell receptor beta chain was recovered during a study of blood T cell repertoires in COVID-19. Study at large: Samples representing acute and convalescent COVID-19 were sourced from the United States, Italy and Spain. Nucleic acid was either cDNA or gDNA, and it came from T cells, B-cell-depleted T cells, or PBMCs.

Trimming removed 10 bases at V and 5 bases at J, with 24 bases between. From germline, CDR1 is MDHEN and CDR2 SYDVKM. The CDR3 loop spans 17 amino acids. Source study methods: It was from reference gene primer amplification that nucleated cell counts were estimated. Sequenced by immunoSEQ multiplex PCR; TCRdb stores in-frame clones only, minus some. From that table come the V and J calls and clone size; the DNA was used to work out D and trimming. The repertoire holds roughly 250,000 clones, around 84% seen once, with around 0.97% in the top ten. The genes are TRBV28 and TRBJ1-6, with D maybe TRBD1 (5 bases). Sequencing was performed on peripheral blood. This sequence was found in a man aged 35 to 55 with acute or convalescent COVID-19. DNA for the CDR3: TGTGCCACCCTCCGAGGTGGGGGGTGGCCAGATAATTCACCCCTCCACTTT. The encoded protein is CATLRGGGWPDNSPLHF.